The 10 T cell receptor beta chains below all came from one sample that was sequenced in a study of Ad26.COV2.S vaccination and SARS-CoV-2 variants. Sequencing used immunoSEQ multiplex PCR; TCRdb keeps in-frame clones, though not all of them. The sample has approximately 240,000 clones, approximately 90% seen once. Noted treatment: 15 to 20 received Ad26.COV2.S at low or high dose, single or two shots; about five received placebo; per-sample allocation not given. All samples were drawn on day 63, counting from the first vaccine or placebo injection. The starting material was peripheral blood, obtained in a trial of Ad26.COV2.S vaccine versus placebo. All receptors derive from a person aged 18-60 years who received the Ad26.COV2.S COVID-19 vaccine or a placebo.

The rearrangement uses TRBV7-3 and TRBJ2-2; 16 bases match TRBD2. Trimming removed 6 bases from V and 5 bases from J; junction bases left unmatched: 6. Germline CDR1 reads SGHTA; CDR2 reads FQGTGA. This CDR3 spans 17 amino acids. CDR3 amino acids: CASSPGLAGGKTGELFF. As DNA, the CDR3 is TGTGCCAGCAGTCCGGGACTAGCGGGAGGGAAAACCGGGGAGCTGTTTTTT.

The chain recombines TRBV10-3 with TRBJ2-2, with D tentatively TRBD1 (5 bases). V lost 8 bases, J lost 7 bases, and 14 bases lay in between. The CDR3 sequence is 13 residues long. In germline, CDR1 is ENHRY, CDR2 SYGVKD. CDR3: CAIRQGQGGELFF. DNA of the CDR3: TGTGCCATCCGTCAAGGGCAGGGCGGGGAGCTGTTTTTT.

This clone was observed once. The chain employs TRBV27 and TRBJ2-6; D is perhaps TRBD1 (6 bases). The CDR3 has 19 residues. With 0 bases removed from V and 4 bases from J, the gap between germline ends came to 19 bases. CDR1 MNHEY and CDR2 SMNVEV come from the germline V gene (reference sequence). CDR3: CASSLSRTDPLSGANVLTF. DNA for the CDR3: TGTGCCAGCAGTTTATCGAGGACAGATCCTTTGTCCGGGGCCAACGTCCTGACTTTC.

V gene TRBV30 combines with J gene TRBJ2-7, with D unclear. The CDR3 covers 14 residues. The germline V gene encodes CDR1 GTSNPN and CDR2 SVGIG (reference sequence). The V end was cut by 2 bases, the J end by 5 bases, with 16 bases between. Here the CDR3 reads CAWSIITGPHEQYF. For the CDR3, the DNA is TGTGCCTGGAGTATTATTACGGGTCCCCACGAGCAGTACTTC.

The rearrangement uses TRBV7-2 and TRBJ1-3; D ambiguous. Trimming stripped 5 bases from V and 2 bases from J, with 10 bases between. The germline V gene has CDR1 SGHTA and CDR2 FQGNSA. The CDR3 has 14 amino acids. The CDR3 region has the DNA TGTGCCAGCAGCCCCATGATGGCTGGAAACACCATATATTTT. Encoded protein: CASSPMMAGNTIYF.

This chain uses TRBV10-3 with TRBJ2-6, with 7 bases lining up with TRBD1. The CDR3 loop spans 19 amino acids. Germline CDR1 is ENHRY and CDR2 is SYGVKD. Losses at the gene ends were 3 bases for V and 0 bases for J; bases not matched to a gene: 11. CDR3 in DNA: TGTGCCATCAGTGATCTTACAGGGGCCTTTAGCTCTGGGGCCAACGTCCTGACTTTC. It specifies CAISDLTGAFSSGANVLTF.

The V call is TRBV6-5, the J call TRBJ1-6; D is perhaps TRBD1 (6 bases). CDR1 MNHEY and CDR2 SVGAGI come from the germline V gene. The germline V and J ends were trimmed by 6 bases and 5 bases, with 14 bases remaining between them. The CDR3 loop spans 15 amino acids. The CDR3 bases are TGTGCCAGCAGGGAGAGGGGGAATAATAATTCACCCCTCCACTTT. Translated, it gives CASRERGNNNSPLHF.

This clone was picked up a small number of times. The chain couples TRBV7-3 to TRBJ1-3, with D perhaps TRBD1 (5 bases). CDR1 is SGHTA and CDR2 is FQGTGA in the germline V gene. With 4 bases removed from V and 3 bases from J, the gap between germline ends came to 16 bases. The CDR3 sequence is 16 residues long. CDR3 in DNA: TGTGCCAGCAGCTACAGGACGGGTCTGGGTGGAAACACCATATATTTT. Translated, it gives CASSYRTGLGGNTIYF.

J is TRBJ2-5 and V is TRBV6-5, with 14 nucleotides matching TRBD2. The germline gives CDR1 MNHEY, CDR2 SVGAGI. The ends lost 6 bases at V and 5 bases at J; junction bases unmatched: 5. This CDR3 region has 15 residues. CDR3 region: CASRWGTSGSETQYF. The CDR3 nucleotides read TGTGCCAGCAGATGGGGGACTAGCGGGAGTGAGACCCAGTACTTC.

The rearrangement joins TRBV7-6 to TRBJ1-1, with TRBD1 identical over 9 bases. Germline lookup yields CDR1 SGHVS and CDR2 FNYEAQ. CDR3 length equals 17 residues. Germline trimming cut 4 bases from V and 0 bases from J; bases unmatched to any gene: 9. CDR3 DNA sequence: TGTGCCAGCAGCTCATCCGAGGACAGGGGAATGAACACTGAAGCTTTCTTT. Translation: CASSSSEDRGMNTEAFF.